This is a list of T cell receptor beta chains from one sample in a study of OX40 agonist ivuxolimab in advanced cancers. Only in-frame clones appear in the TCRdb table, and some are missing; sequencing was by immunoSEQ multiplex PCR. The sample includes 85,000 to 95,000 clones, about 91% of them seen just once. The sequenced sample was CD4+ or CD8+ T cells sorted from blood, obtained in a trial of the OX40 agonist ivuxolimab. These receptors all come from an adult with an advanced solid tumor such as melanoma, head and neck, liver or kidney cancer. CDR3s include the opening cysteine and the closing phenylalanine or tryptophan. The order of the fields is V gene, J gene, D gene, clone size, CDR3 protein, CDR3 DNA. A D gene is named only where the DNA matches it firmly. Rows may omit the clone size; those that give it use once, few, many or a size class.

V: TRBV2; J: TRBJ1-2; D: TRBD1; size: NA; CDR3: CANGDRVNYGYTF; DNA: TGTGCCAACGGGGACAGGGTAAACTATGGCTACACCTTC
V: TRBV30; J: TRBJ1-5; D: NA; size: NA; CDR3: CAWSPDRNSNQPQHF; DNA: TGTGCCTGGAGCCCCGACAGGAATAGCAATCAGCCCCAGCATTTT
V: TRBV4-3; J: TRBJ2-3; D: NA; size: NA; CDR3: CASSQDRAKALTDTQYF; DNA: TGCGCCAGCAGCCAAGATAGGGCCAAAGCCCTCACAGATACGCAGTATTTT
V: TRBV19; J: TRBJ2-7; D: NA; size: NA; CDR3: CASSKRAVEQYF; DNA: TGTGCCAGTAGTAAAAGGGCGGTAGAGCAGTACTTC
V: TRBV11-3; J: TRBJ1-3; D: NA; size: NA; CDR3: CASSQTPTGPGNTIYF; DNA: TGTGCCAGCAGCCAAACCCCCACAGGTCCTGGAAACACCATATATTTT
V: TRBV28; J: TRBJ1-1; D: NA; size: NA; CDR3: CASSLGEYTEAFF; DNA: TGTGCCAGCAGTTTGGGGGAGTACACTGAAGCTTTCTTT
V: TRBV7-2; J: TRBJ1-2; D: NA; size: NA; CDR3: CASSSSPDRVRGYTF; DNA: TGTGCCAGCAGCTCCTCCCCGGATAGGGTGCGTGGCTACACCTTC
V: TRBV5-1; J: TRBJ1-4; D: TRBD1; size: few; CDR3: CASSYTQGAGEKLFF; DNA: TGCGCCAGCAGCTATACACAGGGGGCGGGAGAAAAACTGTTTTTT
V: TRBV28; J: TRBJ1-2; D: TRBD1; size: NA; CDR3: CASRSGGDTHYGYTF; DNA: TGTGCCAGCAGGTCAGGGGGTGATACTCACTATGGCTACACCTTC
V: TRBV29-1; J: TRBJ2-1; D: TRBD2; size: NA; CDR3: CSSGSGGIYNEQFF; DNA: TGCAGCTCAGGGAGCGGGGGGATTTACAATGAGCAGTTCTTC
V: TRBV7-6; J: TRBJ1-1; D: NA; size: NA; CDR3: CASSYDSGRGDWRNTEAFF; DNA: TGTGCCAGCAGCTATGACAGCGGCCGGGGAGATTGGCGGAACACTGAAGCTTTCTTT
V: TRBV7-2; J: TRBJ2-5; D: NA; size: NA; CDR3: CASSLALQETQYF; DNA: TGTGCCAGCAGCTTAGCGTTGCAAGAGACCCAGTACTTC
V: TRBV10-3; J: TRBJ1-5; D: NA; size: NA; CDR3: CAISESVGNQPQHF; DNA: TGTGCCATCAGTGAGTCAGTTGGCAATCAGCCCCAGCATTTT
V: TRBV5-4; J: TRBJ1-6; D: NA; size: NA; CDR3: CASSYGRSSYNSPLHF; DNA: TGTGCCAGCAGCTACGGACGGAGCTCCTATAATTCACCCCTCCACTTT
V: TRBV19; J: TRBJ1-5; D: NA; size: NA; CDR3: CASSTDRLNQPQHF; DNA: TGTGCCAGTAGTACCGACCGTTTAAATCAGCCCCAGCATTTT
V: TRBV9; J: TRBJ2-5; D: NA; size: NA; CDR3: CASSPQLRPDGETQYF; DNA: TGTGCCAGCAGCCCACAGCTGAGACCCGATGGGGAGACCCAGTACTTC
V: TRBV7-3; J: TRBJ2-1; D: TRBD1; size: NA; CDR3: CASSPRTGTWDEQFF; DNA: TGTGCCAGCAGCCCGAGGACAGGGACATGGGATGAGCAGTTCTTC
V: TRBV5-6; J: TRBJ2-7; D: TRBD1; size: NA; CDR3: CASSPLQGSRSYEQYF; DNA: TGTGCCAGCAGCCCCCTACAGGGGTCTCGCTCCTACGAGCAGTACTTC
V: TRBV7-6; J: TRBJ2-7; D: NA; size: NA; CDR3: CASSLGQYEQYF; DNA: TGTGCCAGCAGCTTAGGACAGTACGAGCAGTACTTC
V: TRBV19; J: TRBJ2-5; D: NA; size: NA; CDR3: CASSIVGSAQETQYF; DNA: TGTGCCAGTAGTATAGTCGGTAGCGCCCAAGAGACCCAGTACTTC
V: TRBV6-5; J: TRBJ1-2; D: NA; size: NA; CDR3: CASSSASRGPDYGYTF; DNA: TGTGCCAGCAGTTCCGCCTCCCGGGGGCCGGACTATGGCTACACCTTC
V: TRBV11-3; J: TRBJ2-6; D: TRBD1; size: NA; CDR3: CASSVRQGAGANVLTF; DNA: TGTGCCAGCAGCGTGAGGCAGGGGGCTGGGGCCAACGTCCTGACTTTC
V: TRBV30; J: TRBJ2-5; D: NA; size: NA; CDR3: CAWSGTWKETQYF; DNA: TGTGCCTGGAGTGGGACATGGAAAGAGACCCAGTACTTC
V: TRBV10-3; J: TRBJ1-1; D: NA; size: NA; CDR3: CAISESSGVLSTEAFF; DNA: TGTGCCATCAGTGAGTCTTCTGGGGTCTTGAGCACTGAAGCTTTCTTT
V: TRBV5-6; J: TRBJ2-1; D: TRBD2; size: NA; CDR3: CASSLRLAGVGEQFF; DNA: TGTGCCAGCAGCTTGAGGCTAGCGGGAGTAGGGGAGCAGTTCTTC
V: TRBV7-8; J: TRBJ2-7; D: TRBD2; size: NA; CDR3: CASSLGRGATYEQYF; DNA: TGTGCCAGCAGCTTAGGGCGGGGGGCCACCTACGAGCAGTACTTC
V: TRBV25-1; J: TRBJ2-4; D: NA; size: once; CDR3: CASSEASLPLIQYF; DNA: TGTGCCAGCAGTGAAGCTAGCCTCCCTTTAATTCAGTACTTC
V: TRBV4-3; J: TRBJ2-6; D: NA; size: once; CDR3: CASSPRFSGANVLTF; DNA: TGCGCCAGCAGCCCGAGGTTCTCTGGGGCCAACGTCCTGACTTTC
V: TRBV2; J: TRBJ1-1; D: NA; size: NA; CDR3: CASIQTNTEAFF; DNA: TGTGCCAGCATCCAGACGAACACTGAAGCTTTCTTT